The next 7 T cell receptor beta chains were all read from a single sample in a study of Graves' ophthalmopathy and Graves' hyperthyroidism. Beta-chain TCR CDR3 regions were amplified from RNA transcripts. First-round RT-PCR used HTBI primers; second-round multiplex PCR followed. TCRdb reanalysed the multiplex PCR reads using MiXCR and keeps one entry per CDR3 protein. The repertoire holds a few hundred thousand distinct CDR3 sequences, about 18% seen once, with around 2.4% in the top ten. Source material: peripheral blood. The source of these receptors is an adult woman with stable Graves' hyperthyroidism.

This clonotype was detected ten times or more. The V and J genes are TRBV30 and TRBJ1-5, with 7 bases identical to TRBD1. The CDR3 contains 14 residues. In germline, CDR1 is GTSNPN, CDR2 SVGIG (reference sequence). V shed 4 bases and J 2 bases; nucleotides not matched to a gene: 5. The CDR3 region has the DNA TGTGCCTGGAACAGGGGTGGGGGCAATCAGCCCCAGCATTTT. It is translated as CAWNRGGGNQPQHF.

The CDR3 region has the DNA TGTGCCAGCAGCTTAAGGCACAGGGGATCGGAGAATTCACCCCTCCACTTT. Translating it yields CASSLRHRGSENSPLHF. This sequence joins TRBV7-3 and TRBJ1-6, with 7 bases matching TRBD1. The junction had 10 bases not matched to a gene; V was cut back by 1 base and J by 7 bases. This CDR3 is built from 17 residues. Germline lookup yields CDR1 SGHTA and CDR2 FQGTGA.

This clonotype was seen many times. The chain links TRBV20-1 to TRBJ1-1; unclear D gene. V was pared by 5 bases and J by 0 bases, with 16 bases between. Germline-derived CDR1 and CDR2 are DFQATT and SNEGSKA (reference sequence). CDR3 length: 15 residues. In DNA, the CDR3 is TGCAGTGCTTTCCTGCGGCTGGGGATGAACACTGAAGCTTTCTTT. Its protein product is CSAFLRLGMNTEAFF.

For this clonotype: Mismatch with germline at one junction end may stem from a read error. This chain joins TRBV12-3 or TRBV12-4 and TRBJ2-7, with TRBD2 identical over 7 bases. The CDR3 runs 15 residues. The DNA of the CDR3 is TGCGCCATCAGTTTCCGCGGGGGAGGGTACTACGAGCAGTACTTC. The encoded protein is CAISFRGGGYYEQYF.

The chain employs TRBV6-1 and TRBJ1-1; the D is unclear. This CDR3 spans 15 amino acids. Trimming cost V 2 bases and J 0 bases, with 10 bases left between them. CDR1 and CDR2 (germline): MNHNS, SASEGT. The CDR3: CASSESPHLNTEAFF. The CDR3, as DNA: TGTGCCAGCAGTGAATCTCCCCATTTGAACACTGAAGCTTTCTTT.

The chain links TRBV29-1 to TRBJ2-7, with TRBD1 matching 9 bases. V lost 1 base to trimming and J lost 2 bases; unmatched junction nucleotides: 3. The CDR3 extends over 14 amino acids. Germline CDR1 reads SQVTM; CDR2 reads ANQGSEA. CDR3 DNA: TGCAGCGTTGAAGTGCGGGACAGGGCCTACGAGCAGTACTTC. Amino acids: CSVEVRDRAYEQYF.

This clonotype occurred many times. The chain recombines TRBV27 with TRBJ1-1; D remains unclear. Trimming pared 7 bases from V and 0 bases from J, leaving 21 bases between. The CDR3 contains 17 residues. Germline V gene lookup returns CDR1 MNHEY and CDR2 SMNVEV (reference sequence). The CDR3 DNA reads as TGTGCCAGCAACCCACGTGGGATATCACTTTTGAACACTGAAGCTTTCTTT. Its protein is CASNPRGISLLNTEAFF.